The entry below describes one TCR beta chain. Its antigen is not identified. These data originate in a study of graft-versus-host responses after intestinal transplantation. On the study more broadly: Every recipient had anti-thymocyte globulin induction and 2 to 4 years of tacrolimus plus steroids.

Only in-frame clones appear in the TCRdb table, and some are missing; sequencing was by immunoSEQ multiplex PCR. The sample lists about 100,000 clones; 75% to 95% were seen once. CDR3 length: 17 residues. Deletions cut 0 bases from V and 0 bases from J, with 13 bases between. Per germline, CDR1 SGDLS and CDR2 YYNGEE. The clonotype originates from a human donor who was the organ donor for an intestinal transplant. The chain uses TRBV9 and TRBJ1-3; D possibly corresponds to TRBD1 (6 bases). The sample in question was unstimulated CD4+ T cells sorted from spleen or lymph node cells, obtained before transplant. CDR3 sequence (DNA): TGTGCCAGCAGCGTAGCGGGGGGCTCACGCTCTGGAAACACCATATATTTT. It codes for CASSVAGGSRSGNTIYF.